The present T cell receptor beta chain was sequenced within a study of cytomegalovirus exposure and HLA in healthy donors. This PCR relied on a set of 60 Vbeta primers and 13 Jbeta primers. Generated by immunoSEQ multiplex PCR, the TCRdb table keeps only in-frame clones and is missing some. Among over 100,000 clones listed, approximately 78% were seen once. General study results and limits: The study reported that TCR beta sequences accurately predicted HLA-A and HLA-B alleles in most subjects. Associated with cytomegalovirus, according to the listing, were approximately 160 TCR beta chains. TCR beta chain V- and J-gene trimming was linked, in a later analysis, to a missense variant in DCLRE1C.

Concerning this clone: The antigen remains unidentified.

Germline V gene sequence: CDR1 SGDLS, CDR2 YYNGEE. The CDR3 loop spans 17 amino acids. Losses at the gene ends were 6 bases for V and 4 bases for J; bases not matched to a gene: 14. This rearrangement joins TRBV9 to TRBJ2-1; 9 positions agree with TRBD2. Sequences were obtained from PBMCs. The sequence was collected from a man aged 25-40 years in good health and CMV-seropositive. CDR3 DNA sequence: TGTGCCAGCACCCAGACCGGGGGAAGCGGGAGGTACAATGAGCAGTTCTTC. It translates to CASTQTGGSGRYNEQFF. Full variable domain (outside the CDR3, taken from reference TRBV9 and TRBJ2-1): DSGVTQTPKHLITATGQRVTLRCSPRSGDLSVYWYQQSLDQGLQFLIQYYNGEERAKGNILERFSAQQFPDLHSELNLSSLELGDSALYFCASTQTGGSGRYNEQFFGPGTRLTVL.